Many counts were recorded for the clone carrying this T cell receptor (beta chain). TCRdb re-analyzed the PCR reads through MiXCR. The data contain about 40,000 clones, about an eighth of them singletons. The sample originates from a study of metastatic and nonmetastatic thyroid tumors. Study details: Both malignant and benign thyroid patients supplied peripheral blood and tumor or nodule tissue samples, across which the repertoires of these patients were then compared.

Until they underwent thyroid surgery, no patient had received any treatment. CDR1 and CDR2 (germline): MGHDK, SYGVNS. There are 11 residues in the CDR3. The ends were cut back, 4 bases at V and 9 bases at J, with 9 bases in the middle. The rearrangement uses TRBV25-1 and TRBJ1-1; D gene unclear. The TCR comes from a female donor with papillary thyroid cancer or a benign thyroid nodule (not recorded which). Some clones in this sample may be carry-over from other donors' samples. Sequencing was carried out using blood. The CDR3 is CASSVTQKAFF. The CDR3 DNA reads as TGTGCCAGCAGTGTAACACAGAAAGCTTTCTTT.